This T cell receptor (beta chain) was profiled in a study of blood T cell repertoires in COVID-19. The CDR3 is 14 amino acids. Germline V gene data show CDR1 as MDHEN and CDR2 as SYDVKM. Clones were sequenced by immunoSEQ multiplex PCR, and TCRdb holds only the in-frame ones, with some missing. The table includes tens of thousands of clones, roughly three quarters detected once. The receptor comes from a man aged 70-80 years with COVID-19, enrolled during active disease. The chain has TRBV28 and TRBJ2-1; 12 bases match TRBD2. The specimen was peripheral blood. The DNA for the CDR3 is TGTTCCTCTAGCGGGAGGGGCTCCTACAATGAGCAGTTCTTC. It is translated as CSSSGRGSYNEQFF.